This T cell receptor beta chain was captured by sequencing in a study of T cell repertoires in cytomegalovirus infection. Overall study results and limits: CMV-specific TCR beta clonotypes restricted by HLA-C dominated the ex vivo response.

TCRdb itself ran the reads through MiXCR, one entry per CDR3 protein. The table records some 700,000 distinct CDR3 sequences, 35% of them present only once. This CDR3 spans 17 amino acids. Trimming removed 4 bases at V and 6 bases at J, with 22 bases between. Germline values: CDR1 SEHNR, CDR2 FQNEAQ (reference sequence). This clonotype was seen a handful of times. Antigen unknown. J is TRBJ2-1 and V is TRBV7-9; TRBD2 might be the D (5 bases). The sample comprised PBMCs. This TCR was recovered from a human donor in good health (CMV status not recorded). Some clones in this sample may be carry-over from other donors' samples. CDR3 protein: CASSYKILSARGNEQFF. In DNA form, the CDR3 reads TGTGCCAGCAGCTACAAAATCCTTAGCGCCCGAGGCAATGAGCAGTTCTTC.